These 14 T cell receptor beta chains were sequenced from one sample in a study of CD8 T cells in ankylosing spondylitis. TCRdb itself ran the 5' RACE reads through MiXCR, one entry per CDR3 protein. This sample has roughly 180,000 distinct CDR3 sequences, with 9.8% found just once. The specimen sequenced was blood, either unsorted or a sorted T cell fraction (not recorded which). These receptors all stem from a female donor with ankylosing spondylitis or in good health (not recorded which).

V gene TRBV11-2 combines with J gene TRBJ2-2; D may be TRBD1 or TRBD2 (6 bases each). The V gene's germline CDR1 is SGHAT and CDR2 FQNNGV. This CDR3 is built from 16 residues. The V gene lost 1 base and the J gene lost 5 bases, with 14 bases spanning the gap. The CDR3 nucleotides read TGTGCCAGCAGCTTAGCTGGAGGGGGGAGAACCGGGGAGCTGTTTTTT. Its translation is CASSLAGGGRTGELFF.

This clonotype was seen more than once but under ten times. This chain connects TRBV11-2 to TRBJ1-1; D is uncertain. Trimming took off 3 bases at V and 0 bases at J, with 14 bases between the two ends. The CDR3 consists of 16 residues. Germline values: CDR1 SGHAT, CDR2 FQNNGV. CDR3 DNA: TGTGCCAGCAGCTTTTGGAGCCTTACCATGAACACTGAAGCTTTCTTT. This sequence encodes CASSFWSLTMNTEAFF.

This clonotype turned up a few times. CDR3 protein: CASSFREGPSNEQFF. Written as DNA, the CDR3 is TGTGCCAGCAGTTTCCGGGAGGGCCCAAGCAATGAGCAGTTCTTC. The J gene is TRBJ2-1, the V gene TRBV12-3 or TRBV12-4, with 8 nucleotides matching TRBD2. The CDR3 contains 15 residues. The ends lost 3 bases at V and 6 bases at J; junction bases unmatched: 7.

This clonotype was counted a few times. V and J are TRBV7-9 and TRBJ2-1; possible D gene TRBD2, 7 bases. Germline V gene data show CDR1 as SEHNR and CDR2 as FQNEAQ (reference sequence). The CDR3 loop spans 14 amino acids. V was clipped by 5 bases and J by 9 bases, with 17 bases between them. CDR3 region: CASSLGGAQSEQFF. The CDR3 DNA is TGTGCCAGCAGCCTTGGGGGGGCGCAAAGTGAGCAGTTCTTC.

This clonotype was counted a few times. The chain recombines TRBV9 with TRBJ2-7, with 7 bases aligning to TRBD1. CDR1 is SGDLS and CDR2 is YYNGEE in the germline V gene. This CDR3 comprises 14 residues. V lost 0 bases, J lost 2 bases, and 2 bases stayed unmatched. The CDR3 nucleotides read TGTGCCAGCAGCGTAGAGGACAGGACCTACGAGCAGTACTTC. Translating it yields CASSVEDRTYEQYF.

This clonotype was counted only a few times. The rearrangement joins TRBV4-3 to TRBJ2-1; perhaps TRBD1 as D (7 bases). Between the trimmed V and J ends, which lost 0 bases and 10 bases, there was a span of 25 bases. The CDR3 loop spans 18 amino acids. Germline V gene sequence: CDR1 LGHNA, CDR2 YSLEER. The DNA of the CDR3 is TGCGCCAGCAGCCAAGAAGCCGCCGGGAGAGTCTCGACAGGGGAGCAGTTCTTC. This encodes CASSQEAAGRVSTGEQFF.

V and J are TRBV19 and TRBJ2-7; D unclear. V lost 5 bases, J lost 5 bases, and 13 bases lay in between. CDR1 and CDR2 from the germline V gene are LNHDA and SQIVND (reference sequence). The CDR3 is 13 amino acids. The CDR3 nucleotides are TGTGCCAGTAGTCCCAAGGCCAAAGACGAGCAGTACTTC. This gives the protein CASSPKAKDEQYF.

This clonotype was seen more than once but under ten times. The chain recombines TRBV6-1 with TRBJ2-5; 7 bases agree with TRBD2. V shed 8 bases, J shed 3 bases, and the junction held 9 bases outside the gene matches. The CDR3 is 14 amino acids. Looked up from germline, CDR1 is MNHNS and CDR2 is SASEGT. The CDR3 DNA is TGTGCCAGCTGCCATTCGGGGGGTGAAGAGACCCAGTACTTC. It is translated as CASCHSGGEETQYF.

This clonotype was observed once. The chain joins TRBV7-8 to TRBJ2-1; 8 bases map to TRBD2. Per the germline V gene, CDR1 is SGHVS and CDR2 is FQNEAQ. CDR3 size: 16 residues. V lost 2 bases to trimming and J lost 3 bases; unmatched junction nucleotides: 6. In DNA form, the CDR3 reads TGTGCCAGCAGCTTAATAGGGCGGGAGGACTACAATGAGCAGTTCTTC. Its translation is CASSLIGREDYNEQFF.

The chain recombines TRBV6-6 with TRBJ2-5, with 7 nucleotides matching TRBD2. Germline trimming cut 5 bases from V and 10 bases from J; bases unmatched to any gene: 10. CDR3 length: 13 amino acids. Per the germline V gene, CDR1 is MNHNY and CDR2 is SVGAGI (reference sequence). As DNA, the CDR3 is TGTGCCAGCAGTCGTCTCGGGGGGAGTATCCAGTACTTC. It specifies CASSRLGGSIQYF.

In its sample, this clonotype was seen a few times. This chain uses TRBV9 with TRBJ2-7; D gene ambiguous. The V end was cut by 0 bases, the J end by 0 bases, with 10 bases between. Germline lookup yields CDR1 SGDLS and CDR2 YYNGEE. The CDR3 contains 15 residues. CDR3: CASSVGSDNSYEQYF. The CDR3 DNA sequence: TGTGCCAGCAGCGTAGGCAGTGACAACTCCTACGAGCAGTACTTC.

The genes are TRBV27 and TRBJ2-1; TRBD2 agrees at 9 bases. The length of the CDR3 is 14 residues. CDR1 and CDR2 from the germline V gene are MNHEY and SMNVEV (reference sequence). Trimming removed 7 bases from V and 6 bases from J; junction bases left unmatched: 7. The CDR3: CASTRGTSSNEQFF. The DNA for the CDR3 is TGTGCCAGCACCCGTGGGACTAGCAGCAATGAGCAGTTCTTC.

The chain links TRBV28 to TRBJ2-1, with D tentatively TRBD1 (6 bases). The CDR3 is 14 residues long. Germline assignment: CDR1 MDHEN and CDR2 SYDVKM. Trimming left V 7 bases short and J 0 bases short, with 10 bases between. The CDR3 sequence is CASTQQGSYNEQFF. Written as DNA, the CDR3 is TGTGCCAGCACCCAACAGGGCTCCTACAATGAGCAGTTCTTC.

This clonotype was recorded a few times. The V call is TRBV2, the J call TRBJ2-7; 9 nucleotides match TRBD2. Germline V gene sequence: CDR1 SNHLY, CDR2 FYNNEI. The CDR3 length is 16 residues. The V and J ends lost 4 bases and 0 bases, in that order; junction bases with no gene match: 7. The CDR3 is CASSGGREGFSYEQYF. The CDR3 DNA sequence: TGTGCCAGCAGTGGGGGGCGGGAGGGCTTCTCCTACGAGCAGTACTTC. Variable domain in full (rest from reference TRBV2 and TRBJ2-7): EPEVTQTPSHQVTQMGQEVILRCVPISNHLYFYWYRQILGQKVEFLVSFYNNEISEKSEIFDDQFSVERPDGSNFTLKIRSTKLEDSAMYFCASSGGREGFSYEQYFGPGTRLTVT.